What follows are 18 T cell receptor beta chains derived from one specimen sequenced in a study of shared clonotypes between healthy human individuals. Libraries were prepared by immunoSEQ multiplex PCR; TCRdb keeps only in-frame clonotypes and omits some of them. The table lists millions of clones, about 94% of them singletons. Terminally differentiated effector memory CD45RA+ cells were excluded by CCR7 positive selection of CD45RO-negative cells. The sample consisted of naive CD8+ T cells sorted from blood. All receptors come from a man between 18 and 29 years old in good health.

The CDR3 protein is CATLKGWGNEQFF. In nucleotides, the CDR3 is TGTGCCACTTTAAAAGGGTGGGGGAATGAGCAGTTCTTC. This sequence joins TRBV6-1 and TRBJ2-1; D may match TRBD1 or TRBD2 (5 bases each). The length of the CDR3 is 13 residues. Germline loops: CDR1 MNHNS, CDR2 SASEGT. Trimming took 10 bases from V and 7 from J, leaving 17 bases between them.

A note on this clone: At the DNA level, this CDR3 is encoded by other sequences in the same sample as well. V usage is TRBV7-6 and J usage is TRBJ2-7, with a possible D match to TRBD2 (5 bases). The CDR3 spans 15 residues. In germline, CDR1 is SGHVS, CDR2 FNYEAQ. Trimming removed 1 base from V and 1 base from J, with 11 bases in between. DNA for the CDR3: TGTGCCAGCAGCTTAGAGACGGGGTTTTCCTACGAGCAGTACTTC. The encoded protein is CASSLETGFSYEQYF.

The V call is TRBV5-1, the J call TRBJ1-4, with D possibly being TRBD1 (5 bases). The V end was cut by 4 bases, the J end by 1 base, with 11 bases between. The germline gives CDR1 SGHRS, CDR2 YFSETQ. The CDR3 consists of 15 residues. In nucleotides, the CDR3 is TGCGCCAGCAGCACCACCAGGGAAACTAATGAAAAACTGTTTTTT. Protein sequence: CASSTTRETNEKLFF.

The chain uses TRBV4-2 and TRBJ2-3, with D tentatively TRBD2 (7 bases). CDR1 and CDR2 (germline): LGHNA, YNFKEQ. V was trimmed by 4 bases and J by 3 bases, leaving 23 bases between them. This CDR3 has 18 amino acids. The CDR3 bases are TGTGCCAGCAGCCCCAACCCTCTAGGGGGGGAGGGTACAGATACGCAGTATTTT. Its protein is CASSPNPLGGEGTDTQYF.

The V gene is TRBV7-8, the J gene TRBJ2-7, with D perhaps TRBD1 or TRBD2 (5 bases each). V was clipped by 3 bases and J by 6 bases, with 21 bases between them. The CDR3 has 16 amino acids. Germline lookup yields CDR1 SGHVS and CDR2 FQNEAQ. The CDR3 sequence: CASSLGSAQGEGEQYF. DNA of the CDR3: TGTGCCAGCAGCTTGGGCTCGGCTCAGGGTGAGGGCGAGCAGTACTTC.

The genes are TRBV7-6 and TRBJ1-1, with D tentatively TRBD1 (5 bases). Germline V CDR1 and CDR2: SGHVS, FNYEAQ. Between the trimmed V and J ends, which lost 0 bases and 0 bases, there was a span of 26 bases. The CDR3 is 21 residues long. The CDR3 here is CASSLAGPLPAGGLMNTEAFF. The DNA for the CDR3 is TGTGCCAGCAGCTTAGCGGGACCACTACCGGCCGGGGGACTCATGAACACTGAAGCTTTCTTT.

Here the CDR3 DNA reads TGCGCCAGCATAGGGCAGGGGTACGAGCAGTACTTC. Its protein is CASIGQGYEQYF. The V gene is TRBV10-2, the J gene TRBJ2-7, with D possibly being TRBD1 (6 bases). Trimming took 7 bases from V and 4 from J, leaving 11 bases between them. The CDR3 covers 12 residues. The germline V gene has CDR1 WSHSY and CDR2 SAAADI.

This chain joins TRBV7-9 and TRBJ1-2, with 12 positions matching TRBD1. Trimming cost V 5 bases and J 4 bases; bases outside gene matches: 14. CDR3 length: 18 residues. CDR1 and CDR2 (germline): SEHNR, FQNEAQ (reference sequence). DNA for the CDR3: TGTGCCAGCAGCCCTGGAGCGGGACAGGGGGCGGGTCGCTATGGCTACACCTTC. This codes for CASSPGAGQGAGRYGYTF.

V and J are TRBV7-9 and TRBJ1-2; weak D call: TRBD1 (5 bases). Germline V CDR1 and CDR2: SEHNR, FQNEAQ (reference sequence). Trimming left V 3 bases short and J 4 bases short, with 12 bases between. This CDR3 has 14 residues. This CDR3 reads CASSFGGEVYGYTF. As DNA, the CDR3 is TGTGCCAGCAGCTTTGGGGGGGAGGTCTATGGCTACACCTTC.

The CDR3 nucleotides are TGCAGCGTTGAAGATGGTGGACCCAACTATGGCTACACCTTC. Its translation: CSVEDGGPNYGYTF. V usage is TRBV29-1 and J usage is TRBJ1-2; the D is unclear. The CDR3 length is 14 residues. Germline V CDR1 and CDR2: SQVTM, ANQGSEA. Trimming shortened V by 0 bases and J by 2 bases, and 10 bases separated the two germline ends.

A remark on this clone: This specimen includes other DNA sequences encoding the same CDR3. V is TRBV4-1 and J is TRBJ2-7; 8 bases align to TRBD1. The V gene end was trimmed by 4 bases and the J gene end by 1 base; junction bases not matched to a gene: 3. Per germline, CDR1 MGHRA and CDR2 YSYEKL. The CDR3 length is 14 residues. The CDR3 loop reads CASSPGQGSYEQYF. CDR3 in DNA: TGCGCCAGCAGCCCTGGACAGGGATCCTACGAGCAGTACTTC.

J is TRBJ1-3 and V is TRBV27; D unclear. This CDR3 comprises 15 residues. Germline CDR1 and CDR2: MNHEY and SMNVEV (reference sequence). The V and J ends lost 0 bases and 2 bases respectively, with 8 bases between them. This chain's CDR3 is CASSLSITAGNTIYF. The CDR3 coding sequence is TGTGCCAGCAGTTTATCGATAACAGCTGGAAACACCATATATTTT.

The rearrangement links TRBV19 to TRBJ1-6; TRBD1 matches 7 bases. The V gene's germline CDR1 is LNHDA and CDR2 SQIVND (reference sequence). The CDR3 length is 17 residues. J gave up 4 bases and V 5 bases, and 11 bases lay outside the gene matches. CDR3 amino acids: CASSVRQGVGYNSPLHF. The CDR3 nucleotides read TGTGCCAGTAGTGTTCGACAGGGCGTGGGGTATAATTCACCCCTCCACTTT.

V gene TRBV5-4 combines with J gene TRBJ2-2, with 11 bases that match TRBD2. The CDR3 extends over 16 amino acids. Trimming cost V 4 bases and J 7 bases; bases outside gene matches: 9. Germline CDR1 and CDR2: SGHNT and YYREEE (reference sequence). CDR3 sequence: CASSGPTSGVGGELFF. In DNA form, the CDR3 reads TGTGCCAGCAGCGGGCCGACTAGCGGGGTGGGCGGGGAGCTGTTTTTT.

V is TRBV6-5 and J is TRBJ2-5; no reliable D call. Germline V CDR1 and CDR2: MNHEY, SVGAGI. V dropped 2 bases and J dropped 10 bases, with 11 bases sitting between them. There are 12 residues in the CDR3. CDR3 bases: TGTGCCAGCAGTTACCTAGGCCAGGACCAGTACTTC. Amino acid sequence: CASSYLGQDQYF.

The chain links TRBV11-2 to TRBJ2-7; 9 nucleotides agree with TRBD2. Unmatched junction bases numbered 3, after V lost 0 bases and J lost 3 bases. The CDR3 is made up of 15 amino acids. CDR1 and CDR2 (germline): SGHAT, FQNNGV. CDR3 loop: CASSLEVSGGYEQYF. For the CDR3, the DNA is TGTGCCAGCAGCTTAGAGGTTAGCGGGGGCTACGAGCAGTACTTC. The variable domain in full, completed from reference TRBV11-2 and TRBJ2-7, reads EAGVAQSPRYKIIEKRQSVAFWCNPISGHATLYWYQQILGQGPKLLIQFQNNGVVDDSQLPKDRFSAERLKGVDSTLKIQPAKLEDSAVYLCASSLEVSGGYEQYFGPGTRLTVT.

This rearrangement joins TRBV7-8 to TRBJ1-2; 10 bases line up with TRBD1. From germline, CDR1 is SGHVS and CDR2 FQNEAQ. V shed 4 bases, J shed 5 bases, and the junction held 16 bases outside the gene matches. This CDR3 has 18 residues. The CDR3 DNA is TGTGCCAGCAGCTCATTAGTGGAGACAGGGGGCGGAGGGTATGGCTACACCTTC. It specifies CASSSLVETGGGGYGYTF.

J is TRBJ2-3 and V is TRBV9; no firm D call. Trimming took 3 bases from V and 13 from J, leaving 15 bases between them. The CDR3 runs to 12 residues. The germline V gene has CDR1 SGDLS and CDR2 YYNGEE. DNA for the CDR3: TGTGCCAGCAGCGAGGCTGGCGATCAGGAGTATTTT. Protein: CASSEAGDQEYF.